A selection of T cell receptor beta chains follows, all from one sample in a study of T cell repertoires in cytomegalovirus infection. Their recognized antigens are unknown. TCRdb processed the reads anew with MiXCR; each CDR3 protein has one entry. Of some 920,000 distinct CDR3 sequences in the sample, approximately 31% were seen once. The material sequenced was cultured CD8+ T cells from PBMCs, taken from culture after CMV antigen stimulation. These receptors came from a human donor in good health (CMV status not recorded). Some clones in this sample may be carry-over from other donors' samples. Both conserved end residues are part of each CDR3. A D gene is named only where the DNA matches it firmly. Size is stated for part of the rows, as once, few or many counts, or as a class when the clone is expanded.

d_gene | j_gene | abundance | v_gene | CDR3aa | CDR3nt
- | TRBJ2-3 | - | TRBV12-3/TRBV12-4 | CASSLDVGGTDTQYF | TGTGCCAGCAGTTTGGATGTGGGGGGCACAGATACGCAGTATTTT
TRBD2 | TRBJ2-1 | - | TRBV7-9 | CASAFTGGLYNEQFF | TGTGCCAGCGCCTTTACGGGGGGGCTCTACAATGAGCAGTTCTTC
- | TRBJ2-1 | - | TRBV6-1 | CASSEERAYNEQFF | TGTGCCAGCAGTGAAGAAAGGGCCTACAATGAGCAGTTCTTC
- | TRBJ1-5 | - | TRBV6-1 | CASSEAPALIYNQPQHF | TGTGCCAGCAGTGAAGCCCCGGCACTTATATACAATCAGCCCCAGCATTTT
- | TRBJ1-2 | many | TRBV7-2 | CASSLTELYGYTF | TGTGCCAGCAGCCTAACGGAACTATATGGCTACACCTTC
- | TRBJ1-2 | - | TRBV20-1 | CSASLPTETNYGYTF | TGCAGTGCTAGTTTACCGACAGAAACTAACTATGGCTACACCTTC
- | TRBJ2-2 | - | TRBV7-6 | CASSSRGTNTGELFF | TGTGCCAGCAGCAGCCGGGGCACAAACACCGGGGAGCTGTTTTTT
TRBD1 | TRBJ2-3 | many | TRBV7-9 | CASSQGQTSTDTQYF | TGTGCCAGCAGCCAGGGACAGACGAGCACAGATACGCAGTATTTT
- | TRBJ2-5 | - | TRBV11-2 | CASSLTPGYQKTQYF | TGTGCCAGCAGCTTGACGCCAGGGTATCAAAAGACCCAGTACTTC
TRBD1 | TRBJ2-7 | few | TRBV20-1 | CSARGQGWYEQYF | TGCAGTGCTCGCGGACAGGGGTGGTACGAGCAGTACTTC
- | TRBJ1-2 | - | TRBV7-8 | CASSLARAGGAYGYTF | TGTGCCAGCAGCTTAGCGCGCGCGGGGGGGGCCTATGGCTACACCTTC
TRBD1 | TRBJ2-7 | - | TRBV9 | CASSAAGTGGDEQYF | TGTGCCAGCAGCGCGGCCGGGACAGGGGGTGACGAGCAGTACTTC
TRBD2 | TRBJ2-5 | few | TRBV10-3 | CAISDKSGGETQYF | TGTGCCATCAGTGATAAGAGCGGGGGAGAGACCCAGTACTTC
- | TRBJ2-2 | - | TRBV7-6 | CASRDRDVANTGELFF | TGTGCCAGCAGAGATAGGGACGTCGCGAACACCGGGGAGCTGTTTTTT
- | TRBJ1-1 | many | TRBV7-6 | CASSLNRRVGTEAFF | TGTGCCAGCAGCTTAAATCGCAGGGTTGGTACTGAAGCTTTCTTT
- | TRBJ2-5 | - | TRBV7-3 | CASSLNGPLAETQYF | TGTGCCAGCAGCTTAAACGGCCCGCTGGCAGAGACCCAGTACTTC
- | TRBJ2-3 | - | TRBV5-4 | CASSEPMGYSSTDTQYF | TGTGCCAGCAGCGAGCCCATGGGTTACTCTAGCACAGATACGCAGTATTTT
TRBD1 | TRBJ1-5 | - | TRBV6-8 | CASSYGQGWQPQHF | TGTGCCAGCAGTTACGGACAGGGGTGGCAGCCCCAGCATTTT
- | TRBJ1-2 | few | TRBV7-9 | CASSLGGAF | TGTGCCAGCAGCTTAGGGGGCGCCTTC
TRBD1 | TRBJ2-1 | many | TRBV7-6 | CASSHPRAGQGNEQFF | TGTGCCAGCAGCCACCCGCGGGCGGGACAGGGGAATGAGCAGTTCTTC
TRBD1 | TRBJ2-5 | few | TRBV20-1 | CSARGPGGTGGPQETQYF | TGCAGTGCTAGAGGGCCCGGTGGTACAGGGGGCCCCCAAGAGACCCAGTACTTC
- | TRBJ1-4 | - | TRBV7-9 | CASSLVAGISNEKLFF | TGTGCCAGCAGCTTAGTTGCGGGGATTAGTAATGAAAAACTGTTTTTT
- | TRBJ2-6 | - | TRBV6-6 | CASRPRFSGANVLTF | TGTGCCAGCAGGCCGCGGTTCTCTGGGGCCAACGTCCTGACTTTC
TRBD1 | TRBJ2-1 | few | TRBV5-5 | CASSLTGVNEQFF | TGTGCCAGCAGCTTGACAGGGGTCAATGAGCAGTTCTTC
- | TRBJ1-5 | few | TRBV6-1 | CASSERHAYSNQPQHF | TGTGCCAGCAGTGAAAGGCATGCCTATAGCAATCAGCCCCAGCATTTT
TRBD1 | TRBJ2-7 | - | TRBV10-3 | CAITTGLSYEQYF | TGTGCCATCACGACAGGGTTGTCCTACGAGCAGTACTTC
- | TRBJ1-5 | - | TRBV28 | CASSLAERLYSNQPQHF | TGTGCCAGCAGTTTGGCGGAACGTCTATATAGCAATCAGCCCCAGCATTTT
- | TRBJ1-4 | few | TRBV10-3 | CAISEGGDAEKLFF | TGTGCCATCAGTGAAGGGGGGGACGCTGAAAAACTGTTTTTT
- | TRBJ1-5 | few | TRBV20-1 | CSASGSGTVNQPQHF | TGCAGTGCTAGCGGTTCGGGTACGGTTAATCAGCCCCAGCATTTT
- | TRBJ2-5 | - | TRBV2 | CVSSDVGGEETQYF | TGTGTCAGCAGTGACGTAGGGGGGGAAGAGACCCAGTACTTC
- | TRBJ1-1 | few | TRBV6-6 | CASRATSEAFF | TGTGCCAGCAGGGCAACATCTGAAGCTTTCTTT
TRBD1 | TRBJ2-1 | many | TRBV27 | CASSLGTGSYNEQFF | TGTGCCAGCAGCCTCGGGACAGGGTCTTACAATGAGCAGTTCTTC
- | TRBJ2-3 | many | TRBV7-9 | CASRSHVSSTDTQYF | TGTGCCAGCAGGTCACACGTCTCTAGCACAGATACGCAGTATTTT
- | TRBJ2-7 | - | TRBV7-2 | CVSSLSGTAYEQYF | TGTGTCAGCAGCCTTTCCGGGACCGCCTACGAGCAGTACTTC
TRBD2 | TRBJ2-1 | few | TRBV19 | CASSIEASGGPTYNEQFF | TGTGCCAGTAGTATAGAAGCTAGCGGGGGGCCCACTTACAATGAGCAGTTCTTC
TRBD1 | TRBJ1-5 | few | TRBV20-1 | CSARRGLSNQPQHF | TGCAGTGCTAGAAGGGGGCTGAGCAATCAGCCCCAGCATTTT
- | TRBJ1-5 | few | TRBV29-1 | CSVEGGETGQPQHF | TGCAGCGTTGAAGGAGGGGAAACAGGGCAGCCCCAGCATTTT
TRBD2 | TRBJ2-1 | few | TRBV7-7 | CASSSEAGLAGRNEQFF | TGTGCTAGCAGCTCCGAGGCAGGACTAGCGGGGAGGAATGAGCAGTTCTTC
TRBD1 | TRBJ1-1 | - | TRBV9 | CASSAGGQTNTEAFF | TGTGCCAGCAGCGCGGGGGGACAGACGAACACTGAAGCTTTCTTT
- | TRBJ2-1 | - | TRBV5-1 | CASSPNGRQQFF | TGCGCCAGCAGCCCGAACGGGCGGCAGCAGTTCTTC
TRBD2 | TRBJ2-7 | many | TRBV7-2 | CASIKTSGGYDEQYF | TGTGCCAGCATCAAGACTAGCGGGGGATACGACGAGCAGTACTTC
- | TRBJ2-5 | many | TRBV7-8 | CASSLYGGRGETQYF | TGTGCCAGCAGCTTATATGGGGGGCGTGGGGAGACCCAGTACTTC
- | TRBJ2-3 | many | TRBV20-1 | CSARRRLSLYSRNTQYF | TGCAGTGCCAGACGGCGACTTTCTCTCTATAGCAGGAATACGCAGTATTTT
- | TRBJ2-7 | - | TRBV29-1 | CSAEGTVPYEQYF | TGCAGCGCCGAGGGGACCGTCCCCTACGAGCAGTACTTC
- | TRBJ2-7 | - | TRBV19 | CASSNDRVSYEQYF | TGTGCCAGTAGTAATGACAGAGTCTCCTACGAGCAGTACTTC
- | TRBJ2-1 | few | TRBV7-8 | CASSLVRPQQFF | TGTGCCAGCAGCTTAGTCCGGCCACAGCAGTTCTTC